The sequence of this T cell receptor beta chain was determined in a study of OX40 agonist ivuxolimab in advanced cancers. Background for the entire study: The costimulatory receptor OX40 (CD134) was targeted by ivuxolimab, a fully human IgG2 agonistic monoclonal antibody. Partial responses were achieved by three dose-escalation patients, of whom one had hepatocellular carcinoma and two had cutaneous melanoma. A male proportion of around 80% and a mean age of 60 years, ranging from 23 to 79, were recorded for the dose-escalation cohort. Of the roughly 52 dose-escalation patients, hepatocellular carcinoma was present in some 19, melanoma in some 15, renal cell carcinoma in 9 and head and neck cancer in 9. Intravenous ivuxolimab was administered to patients every 2 weeks at six dose levels: 0.01, 0.1, 0.3, 1.5, 3 and 10 mg/kg. The paper reports the monotherapy dose-escalation portion (N of about 52 patients) of the phase I ivuxolimab trial. The point of sequencing TCRbeta in the periphery was to test whether ivuxolimab changed TCR sequence diversity and drove clonal T-cell expansion. Prior anti-PD-1, anti-PD-L1 or anti-CTLA-4 therapy was permitted, and checkpoint inhibitors had been received by around 40% of dose-escalation patients. The study at large found these results: The antigen specificity of the clonally expanded peripheral T cells was not determined. After ivuxolimab, expanded clones were on average more numerous among CD8+ T cells than among CD4+ T cells. Clonal expansion of both CD4+ and CD8+ blood T cells was observed from baseline to week 6 at doses 0.1 to 3.0 mg/kg. In the 0.1-3.0 mg/kg groups, partial responders were among the patients with the lowest normalized peripheral clonal expansion, particularly in CD8+ T cells. Low levels of normalized T-cell clonal expansion were also seen in some patients who did not respond.

With respect to this clone: The antigen this receptor binds is unknown. No much larger clone exists at a distance of one base, and base qualities are not known.

Its CDR3 holds 19 amino acids, cysteine through phenylalanine. This entry keeps only the CDR3 DNA: 57 bases, framed from base 1. Taken from the germline V gene (reference sequence), the CDR1 and CDR2 loops are SEHNR and FQNEAQ. At the junction V is shortened by 5 bases and J by 4 bases; bases outside the gene matches: 17. The trial excluded patients who had a history of autoimmune disease or who were on systemic immunosuppression. Peripheral blood for TCR sequencing was collected from all dose cohorts at baseline, on cycle 4 day 1, and on cycle 7 day 1. The samples were drawn from a first-in-human, open-label, multicenter phase I dose-escalation trial of ivuxolimab. Adults with locally advanced or metastatic melanoma, renal cell carcinoma, hepatocellular carcinoma or head and neck squamous cell carcinoma were enrolled in the trial. Before TCR sequencing, CD4+ T cells and CD8+ T cells were sorted from peripheral blood as separate populations.

Genomic DNA was extracted from sorted cells for sequencing of the TCRbeta CDR3 region. The immunoSEQ Assay was used for sequencing of TCRbeta CDR3 regions. In TCRdb, the immuneACCESS table is reduced to in-frame sequences with V and J assigned. These tables do not hold every clone; where another copy was compared, an unresolved V gene accounts for under half, and the others remain unexplained. The sample table contains more than 75,000 clones; only one count was recorded for approximately 81% of them. Of the sample, 1% to 1.3% falls within the top ten clones. Here the chain combines TRBV7-9 and TRBJ2-2, with 9 bases in between that match TRBD2. The specimen was CD4+ or CD8+ T cells sorted from blood, collected in a trial of the OX40 agonist ivuxolimab. The receptor was isolated from an adult with an advanced solid tumor such as melanoma, head and neck, liver or kidney cancer. The CDR3 protein: CASSPRGSGGVLGTGELFF. The nucleotide sequence is given as TGTGCCAGCAGCCCGCGAGGTAGCGGGGGCGTCTTAGGCACCGGGGAGCTGTTTTTT.